The clone carrying this TCR beta chain was observed many times. The data stem from a study of T cells after yellow fever vaccination. About the study: Preparing low-cell-number fractions relied on SMART-Seq v4 Ultra Low Input.

The germline V and J ends were trimmed by 0 bases and 1 base, with 4 bases remaining between them. CDR1 and CDR2 from the germline V gene are LGHDT and YNNKEL (reference sequence). There are 14 residues in the CDR3. A 5'RACE template-switching step, the method used to make TCR cDNA, added a universal primer site and UMIs. One entry per CDR3 protein results from TCRdb running MiXCR on the 5' RACE reads. The sample lists about 160,000 distinct CDR3 sequences, 6% to 7.5% occurring once. Source: CD4+ T cells sorted from PBMCs, taken 4 to 5 days after the first yellow fever vaccination. This clonotype originated in a young man who received the YFV17D yellow fever vaccine. The rearrangement links TRBV3-1 to TRBJ1-5, with D uncertain. The CDR3 DNA is TGTGCCAGCAGCCAAGAGGGAAGCAATCAGCCCCAGCATTTT. Amino acid sequence: CASSQEGSNQPQHF.